The present T cell receptor (beta chain) was sequenced within a study of T-cell memory formation after mild COVID-19. This CDR3 comprises 18 residues. V shed 9 bases and J shed 6 bases, with 30 bases lying between them. Germline loops: CDR1 LNHDA, CDR2 SQIVND (reference sequence). Study-level results: Clones that got smaller from day 15 to 85 had even CD4/CD8, while clones growing later tipped toward CD4+. There were some responding clones in pre-infection memory, which suggested that cross-reactive memory had joined.

TCR alpha and TCR beta cDNA libraries carrying sample barcodes and UMIs were produced by 5'RACE using constant-segment primers. TCRdb re-derived calls from the 5' RACE reads in MiXCR, one entry per CDR3 protein. The profile shows hundreds of thousands of distinct CDR3 sequences, over 15% of them singletons. This clonotype was seen more than once but under ten times. The antigen is undetermined. The chain uses TRBV19 and TRBJ2-4, with D possibly matching TRBD2 (6 bases). The receptor was isolated from a man between 18 and 29 years old who had mild COVID-19 (a few samples of this study predate the infection). Cell type and time point are not known. The specimen was PBMCs or a T cell subset sorted from them (not recorded which). As DNA, the CDR3 is TGTGCCAGCGCTCCCCGGGACTCGCAGGATCATAACCTAAACATTCAGTACTTC. As protein: CASAPRDSQDHNLNIQYF.